This T cell receptor beta chain was profiled in a study of regulatory T cells in long-lasting Graves disease. The time point was: newly diagnosed GD, antithyroid drugs for less than 3 months. Construction of the TCR library relied on RNA isolated from PBMCs. CDR3 length equals 13 residues. From germline, CDR1 is LGHDT and CDR2 YNNKEL (reference sequence). With 3 bases removed from V and 0 bases from J, the gap between germline ends came to 5 bases. This clonotype came up many times. Arm-PCR of CDR3 regions and iRepertoire HTBI primers were used to build TCR beta libraries. TCRdb analysed the multiplex PCR reads with MiXCR anew, one entry per CDR3 protein. The data hold hundreds of thousands of distinct CDR3 sequences, with roughly 15% observed a single time. The sample was also reused in another study, on T cells in Graves' hyperthyroidism and ophthalmopathy.

The sequence came from a young woman with Graves disease. The sequences come from peripheral blood mononuclear cells (PBMCs), collected at new diagnosis, from a patient treated with antithyroid drugs. The chain links TRBV3-1 to TRBJ1-1, with D uncertain. The CDR3: CASSQGVNTEAFF. CDR3 bases: TGTGCCAGCAGCCAGGGAGTGAACACTGAAGCTTTCTTT.